Listed here are 27 T cell receptor beta chains from one sample, sequenced in a study of blood T cell repertoires in COVID-19. Data came from immunoSEQ multiplex PCR; TCRdb stores just in-frame clones and leaves some out. The sample has 100,000 or so clones, 80% seen once. The sample consisted of peripheral blood. These receptors were collected from a human donor in a cohort sampled during active COVID-19.

This clone has a single count. The rearrangement joins TRBV6-5 to TRBJ1-1; weak D call: TRBD1 (6 bases). Looked up from germline, CDR1 is MNHEY and CDR2 is SVGAGI. CDR3 length equals 13 residues. V was cut by 2 bases and J by 11 bases, with 15 bases left in between. CDR3 in DNA: TGTGCCAGCAGTTACAGGGACACCGTACCGGCTTTCTTT. Residues: CASSYRDTVPAFF.

J is TRBJ2-2 and V is TRBV3-1 (or the pseudogene TRBV3-2); 8 bases fit TRBD2. CDR3 length equals 18 residues. Germline assignment: CDR1 LGHDT and CDR2 YNNKEL (reference sequence). The ends lost 4 bases at V and 5 bases at J; junction bases unmatched: 15. Here the CDR3 DNA reads TGTGCCAGCAGCCGGACTGGTGCGGGAGGCCGGTTAACCGGGGAGCTGTTTTTT. This translates into CASSRTGAGGRLTGELFF.

The rearrangement uses TRBV5-1 and TRBJ2-7; 8 bases are a match to TRBD2. This CDR3 contains 15 residues. V lost 1 base to trimming and J lost 5 bases; unmatched junction nucleotides: 8. Looked up from germline, CDR1 is SGHRS and CDR2 is YFSETQ. DNA of the CDR3: TGCGCCAGCAGCTTGCAAAGCGGGAGTCTCGACGAGCAGTACTTC. Amino acids: CASSLQSGSLDEQYF.

This clone was counted between two and nine times. The gene calls are TRBV19 and TRBJ1-3, with D uncertain. Germline lookup yields CDR1 LNHDA and CDR2 SQIVND (reference sequence). Trimming pared 3 bases from V and 0 bases from J, leaving 6 bases between. The CDR3 is made up of 14 amino acids. In DNA form, the CDR3 reads TGTGCCAGTAGTATGAGCCTCTCTGGAAACACCATATATTTT. Protein product: CASSMSLSGNTIYF.

The gene calls are TRBV6-5 and TRBJ1-1, with D maybe TRBD1 (6 bases). Germline CDR1 and CDR2: MNHEY and SVGAGI. This CDR3 region has 13 residues. Trimming cost V 5 bases and J 1 base, with 8 bases left between them. The CDR3 loop reads CASSLQGNTEAFF. The DNA for the CDR3 is TGTGCCAGCAGTCTACAGGGGAACACTGAAGCTTTCTTT.

The rearrangement uses TRBV5-1 and TRBJ2-7; 10 nucleotides align to TRBD1. Germline V gene data show CDR1 as SGHRS and CDR2 as YFSETQ. The CDR3 consists of 14 residues. Germline trimming cut 1 base from V and 6 bases from J; bases unmatched to any gene: 4. The CDR3 is CASSLLDRGGEQYF. The CDR3 DNA follows: TGCGCCAGCAGCTTGTTGGACAGGGGGGGCGAGCAGTACTTC. Filled out from reference TRBV5-1 and TRBJ2-7, the complete variable domain reads KAGVTQTPRYLIKTRGQQVTLSCSPISGHRSVSWYQQTPGQGLQFLFEYFSETQRNKGNFPGRFSGRQFSNSRSEMNVSTLELGDSALYLCASSLLDRGGEQYFGPGTRLTVT.

This chain joins TRBV27 and TRBJ2-3; D gene ambiguous. CDR1 MNHEY and CDR2 SMNVEV come from the germline V gene (reference sequence). CDR3 length equals 15 residues. Between the trimmed V and J ends, which lost 3 bases and 0 bases, there was a span of 10 bases. As DNA, the CDR3 is TGTGCCAGCAGTTTTCTCCGAGCTAGCACAGATACGCAGTATTTT. Protein product: CASSFLRASTDTQYF.

V and J are TRBV18 and TRBJ1-3; TRBD1 aligns across 7 bases. This CDR3 has 16 amino acids. Per germline, CDR1 KGHSH and CDR2 LQKENI. V shed 5 bases, J shed 3 bases, and the junction held 10 bases outside the gene matches. The CDR3 loop is CASSSLQGSGGNTIYF. CDR3 sequence (DNA): TGTGCCAGCTCATCATTACAGGGGAGTGGTGGAAACACCATATATTTT.

This chain uses TRBV6-5 with TRBJ2-7; 7 nucleotides match TRBD1. V lost 2 bases to trimming and J lost 9 bases; unmatched junction nucleotides: 4. CDR1 and CDR2 from the germline V gene are MNHEY and SVGAGI. CDR3 size: 12 residues. The CDR3 is CASSYDRDRQYF. The CDR3 DNA is TGTGCCAGCAGTTACGACAGGGACAGGCAGTACTTC.

The chain is built from TRBV7-8 and TRBJ1-1, with a tentative D call TRBD1 (6 bases). Germline V CDR1 and CDR2: SGHVS, FQNEAQ. The V end was cut by 5 bases, the J end by 1 base, with 14 bases between. The CDR3 has 15 residues. The CDR3: CASSRLQGRNTEAFF. CDR3 nucleotides: TGTGCCAGCAGCAGATTACAGGGTCGGAACACTGAAGCTTTCTTT.

In its sample, this clone was seen a few times. The gene calls are TRBV2 and TRBJ2-3; D remains unclear. Germline assignment: CDR1 SNHLY and CDR2 FYNNEI. This CDR3 comprises 10 residues. Trimming took off 5 bases at V and 5 bases at J, with 2 bases between the two ends. The CDR3, as DNA: TGTGCCAGCAGTCAAGATACGCAGTATTTT. This codes for CASSQDTQYF.

The chain carries TRBV3-1 (or the pseudogene TRBV3-2) and TRBJ2-7; D unresolved. The germline V and J ends were trimmed by 0 bases and 6 bases, with 15 bases remaining between them. The CDR3 extends over 15 amino acids. Germline V gene lookup returns CDR1 LGHDT and CDR2 YNNKEL (reference sequence). The CDR3 bases are TGTGCCAGCAGCCAAGATGCGGTCATTAGAAGCGAGCAGTACTTC. This encodes CASSQDAVIRSEQYF.

V is TRBV6-2 or TRBV6-3 and J is TRBJ2-7; D perhaps matches TRBD2 (6 bases). The CDR3 consists of 13 residues. Germline V gene lookup returns CDR1 MNHEY and CDR2 SVGEGT. V was pared by 2 bases and J by 6 bases, with 11 bases between. The CDR3 DNA is TGTGCCAGCAGTTACGGCGGGATTGGCGAGCAGTACTTC. Encoded protein: CASSYGGIGEQYF.

This clone was counted a single time. The V gene is TRBV7-2, the J gene TRBJ2-1; 12 bases match TRBD1. Germline CDR1 SGHTA, CDR2 FQGNSA. CDR3 length equals 15 residues. Trimming removed 4 bases from V and 7 bases from J; junction bases left unmatched: 5. The CDR3, as DNA: TGTGCCAGCAGCTGGGACAGGGGGCGCGAAAATGAGCAGTTCTTC. This sequence encodes CASSWDRGRENEQFF. The full variable domain, completed using reference TRBV7-2 and TRBJ2-1, is GAGVSQSPSNKVTEKGKDVELRCDPISGHTALYWYRQSLGQGLEFLIYFQGNSAPDKSGLPSDRFSAERTGGSVSTLTIQRTQQEDSAVYLCASSWDRGRENEQFFGPGTRLTVL.

The V and J genes are TRBV4-1 and TRBJ2-1; possible D gene TRBD2, 6 bases. The germline V gene has CDR1 MGHRA and CDR2 YSYEKL. V shed 4 bases and J shed 6 bases, with 13 bases lying between them. The CDR3 consists of 14 residues. The CDR3 spells CASSRDGRVNEQFF. CDR3 DNA: TGCGCCAGCAGCCGCGACGGGAGAGTCAATGAGCAGTTCTTC.

The rearrangement links TRBV7-9 to TRBJ1-1, with no clear D. V lost 5 bases, J lost 1 base, and 11 bases lay in between. The CDR3 has 14 amino acids. CDR1 is SEHNR and CDR2 is FQNEAQ in the germline V gene (reference sequence). DNA for the CDR3: TGTGCCAGCAGCCCCTTCGAGGCGAACACTGAAGCTTTCTTT. Protein: CASSPFEANTEAFF.

The rearrangement uses TRBV10-2 and TRBJ2-1, with TRBD1 matching over 10 bases. Looked up from germline, CDR1 is WSHSY and CDR2 is SAAADI. This CDR3 has 12 residues. The V gene end was trimmed by 10 bases and the J gene end by 7 bases; junction bases not matched to a gene: 4. Written as DNA, the CDR3 is TGCGCCATGGGACAGGGGTATAATGAGCAGTTCTTC. It specifies CAMGQGYNEQFF.

V gene TRBV6-5 combines with J gene TRBJ1-5; the match to TRBD1 covers 7 bases. CDR1 is MNHEY, CDR2 SVGAGI, per germline. CDR3 length: 14 residues. J was trimmed by 6 bases and V by 6 bases; bases with no gene match: 8. CDR3 loop: CASRGGQQGQPQHF. For the CDR3, the DNA is TGTGCCAGCAGGGGGGGACAGCAAGGTCAGCCCCAGCATTTT.

This clone was found once. The rearrangement uses TRBV12-5 and TRBJ2-7, with D perhaps matching TRBD1 (5 bases). Per the germline V gene, CDR1 is LGHNT and CDR2 is FRNRAP. The CDR3 contains 13 residues. Trimming took off 0 bases at V and 2 bases at J, with 5 bases between the two ends. As DNA, the CDR3 is TGTGCTAGTGGTTTGGTGACAGCCTACGAGCAGTACTTC. It translates to CASGLVTAYEQYF. Supplemented by reference TRBV12-5 and TRBJ2-7, the full variable domain reads DARVTQTPRHKVTEMGQEVTMRCQPILGHNTVFWYRQTMMQGLELLAYFRNRAPLDDSGMPKDRFSAEMPDATLATLKIQPSEPRDSAVYFCASGLVTAYEQYFGPGTRLTVT.

The sample holds a few counts of this clone. The rearrangement uses TRBV2 and TRBJ2-7; TRBD2 matches 10 bases. V gave up 6 bases and J gave up 7 bases; unmatched junction bases: 15. The CDR3 consists of 16 residues. In germline, CDR1 is SNHLY, CDR2 FYNNEI. The CDR3 here is CASSPTDLAGAEEQYF. CDR3 in DNA: TGTGCCAGCAGCCCTACCGACCTAGCGGGAGCTGAAGAGCAGTACTTC.

This chain connects TRBV6-8 to TRBJ1-6, with unresolved D. CDR3 length equals 12 residues. Germline lookup yields CDR1 MNHGY and CDR2 SAAAGT. V was cut by 4 bases and J by 8 bases, with 6 bases left in between. Here the CDR3 DNA reads TGTGCCAGCAGTTCCTTATATTCACCCCTCCACTTT. It translates to CASSSLYSPLHF.

This clone occurred once. J is TRBJ2-1 and V is TRBV10-3; possibly TRBD2 for D (5 bases). The CDR3 has 17 amino acids. CDR1 ENHRY and CDR2 SYGVKD come from the germline V gene. V was clipped by 0 bases and J by 5 bases, with 17 bases between them. For the CDR3, the DNA is TGTGCCATCAGTGAGTCGAGTATGTCAGCGAGGGACAATGAGCAGTTCTTC. This sequence encodes CAISESSMSARDNEQFF.

This rearrangement joins TRBV7-9 to TRBJ2-6; TRBD1 is a possible D gene (6 bases). CDR1 SEHNR and CDR2 FQNEAQ come from the germline V gene (reference sequence). V was cut by 5 bases and J by 2 bases, with 13 bases left in between. The CDR3 has 16 residues. This CDR3 reads CASSLRGSPGANVLTF. In DNA form, the CDR3 reads TGTGCCAGCAGCCTCAGGGGTTCTCCTGGGGCCAACGTCCTGACTTTC.

A single count supports this clone. This chain links TRBV9 with TRBJ2-7, with 12 bases identical to TRBD2. Germline V gene data show CDR1 as SGDLS and CDR2 as YYNGEE. Germline trimming cut 4 bases from V and 5 bases from J; bases unmatched to any gene: 13. CDR3 size: 17 residues. The CDR3 loop reads CASSPRTSGALGDEQYF. The CDR3, as DNA: TGTGCCAGCAGCCCCCGGACTAGCGGGGCCCTCGGTGACGAGCAGTACTTC.

This chain joins TRBV5-1 and TRBJ1-1; 7 positions agree with TRBD1. The V gene's germline CDR1 is SGHRS and CDR2 YFSETQ. This CDR3 spans 14 amino acids. V trimming: 6 bases; J trimming: 2 bases; junction bases outside the gene matches: 7. Here the CDR3 DNA reads TGCGCCAGCAACCGGGACAGAAGTAACACTGAAGCTTTCTTT. This sequence encodes CASNRDRSNTEAFF.

The sample holds one count of this clone. V is TRBV11-2 and J is TRBJ1-2; D is unresolved. The CDR3 totals 13 residues. Trimming cost V 3 bases and J 2 bases, with 7 bases left between them. Looked up from germline, CDR1 is SGHAT and CDR2 is FQNNGV. CDR3 amino acids: CASSFEQNYGYTF. The CDR3 DNA reads TGTGCCAGCAGCTTCGAACAGAACTATGGCTACACCTTC.

This clone has only one observation. CDR3 loop: CASSLSGTDKNIQYF. As DNA, the CDR3 is TGTGCCAGCAGTCTTAGCGGGACCGACAAAAACATTCAGTACTTC. The gene calls are TRBV5-4 and TRBJ2-4; 8 nucleotides align to TRBD2. V trimming: 5 bases; J trimming: 3 bases; junction bases outside the gene matches: 7. The CDR3 runs 15 residues. The germline V gene encodes CDR1 SGHNT and CDR2 YYREEE (reference sequence).